This TCR beta chain was identified during a study of T cell responses to AZD1222 COVID-19 vaccine. Whole-study findings and limits: Nearly half of the spike-specific TCRs reportedly recognize variant regions that carry no mutations. There were mostly white British donors and more females than males, and clonal diversity was possibly underestimated. Once two AZD1222 doses were given, Spike-specific TCR breadth and depth went up.

Profiled with immunoSEQ multiplex PCR; TCRdb holds only in-frame clones, not every one. The sample records about 69,000 clones, 83% being singletons. Timing groups of about 4 and about 12 weeks for second doses were pooled. Worth noting for this clone: Its target is unknown.

This TCR came from an adult who received the AZD1222 COVID-19 vaccine. The input for sequencing was peripheral blood, taken 28 days after the second AZD1222 dose.

The CDR3 is CASSRDRDGNTIYF. The CDR3 nucleotides read TGTGCCAGCAGCCGCGACAGGGATGGAAACACCATATATTTT. This chain joins TRBV5-4 and TRBJ1-3; 7 nucleotides line up with TRBD1. Germline V gene lookup returns CDR1 SGHNT and CDR2 YYREEE (reference sequence). The V and J ends lost 4 bases and 3 bases, in that order; junction bases with no gene match: 4. This CDR3 is built from 14 residues. The variable domain in full, completed from reference TRBV5-4 and TRBJ1-3, reads ETGVTQSPTHLIKTRGQQVTLRCSSQSGHNTVSWYQQALGQGPQFIFQYYREEENGRGNFPPRFSGLQFPNYSSELNVNALELDDSALYLCASSRDRDGNTIYFGEGSWLTVV.